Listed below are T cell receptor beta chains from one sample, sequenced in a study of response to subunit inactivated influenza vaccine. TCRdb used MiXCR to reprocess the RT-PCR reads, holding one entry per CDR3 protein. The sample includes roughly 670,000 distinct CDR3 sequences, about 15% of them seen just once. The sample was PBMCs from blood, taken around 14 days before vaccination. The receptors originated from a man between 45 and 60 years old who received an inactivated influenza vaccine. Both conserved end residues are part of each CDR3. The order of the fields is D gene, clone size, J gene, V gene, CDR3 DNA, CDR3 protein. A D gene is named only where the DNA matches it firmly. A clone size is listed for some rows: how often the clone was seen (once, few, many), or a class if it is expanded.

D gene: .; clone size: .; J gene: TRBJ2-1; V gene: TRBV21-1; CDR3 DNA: TGTGCCAGCAGCAAAGTTCTAGCAGGGATCAATGAGCAGTTCTTC; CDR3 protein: CASSKVLAGINEQFF
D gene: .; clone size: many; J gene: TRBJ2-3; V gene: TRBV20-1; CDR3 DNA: TGCAGTGCTGGGGGAGGACAGGTCACAGATACGCAGTATTTT; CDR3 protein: CSAGGGQVTDTQYF
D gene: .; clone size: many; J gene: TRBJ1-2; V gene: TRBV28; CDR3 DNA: TGTGCCAGCAGTACCCCTCGGGAGCAAATTCGATATGGCTACACCTTC; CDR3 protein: CASSTPREQIRYGYTF
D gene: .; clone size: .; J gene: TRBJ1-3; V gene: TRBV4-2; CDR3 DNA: TGTGCCAGCAGCCAAACCGACTCTGGAAACACCATATATTTT; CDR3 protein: CASSQTDSGNTIYF
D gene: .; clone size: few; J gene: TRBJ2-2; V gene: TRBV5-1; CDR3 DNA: TGCGCCAGCAGCTTAACCCCCCTGACTAGTGGCACCGGGGAGCTGTTTTTT; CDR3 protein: CASSLTPLTSGTGELFF
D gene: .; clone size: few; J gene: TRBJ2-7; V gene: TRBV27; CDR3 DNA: TGTGCCAGCAGTTTCCAGACAGGGAGGGGCTTCTACGAGCAGTACTTC; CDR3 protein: CASSFQTGRGFYEQYF
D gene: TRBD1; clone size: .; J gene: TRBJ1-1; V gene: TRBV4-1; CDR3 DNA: TGCGCCAGCAGCCTCAATTTAGACAGGGTGAACACTGAAGCTTTCTTT; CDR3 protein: CASSLNLDRVNTEAFF
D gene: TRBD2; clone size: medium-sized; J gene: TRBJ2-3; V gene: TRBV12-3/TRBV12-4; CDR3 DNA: TGTGCCAGCAGTTCCACTAGCGGGGGGGCGACAGATACGCAGTATTTT; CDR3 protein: CASSSTSGGATDTQYF
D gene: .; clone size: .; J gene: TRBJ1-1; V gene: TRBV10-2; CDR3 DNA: TGCGCCAGCAGGTTTTTAATGGGGGCGAACACTGAAGCTTTCTTT; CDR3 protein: CASRFLMGANTEAFF
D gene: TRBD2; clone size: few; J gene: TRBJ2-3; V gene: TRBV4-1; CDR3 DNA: TGCGCCAGCAGCCCCCTTGGGACTAGCGGAAGATGGAGCACAGATACGCAGTATTTT; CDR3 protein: CASSPLGTSGRWSTDTQYF
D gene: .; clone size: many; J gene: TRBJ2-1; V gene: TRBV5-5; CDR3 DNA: TGTGCCAGCAGCTTACTTGGCTCCTACAATGAGCAGTTCTTC; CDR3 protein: CASSLLGSYNEQFF
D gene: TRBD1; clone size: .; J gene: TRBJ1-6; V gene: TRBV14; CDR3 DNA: TGTGCCAGCAGCCAAAACAGGGGTCTCAATTCACCCCTCCACTTT; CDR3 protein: CASSQNRGLNSPLHF
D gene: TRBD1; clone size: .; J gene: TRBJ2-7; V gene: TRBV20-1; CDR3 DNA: TGCAGTGGCAAGGACAGGGGGCCCTACGAGCAGTACTTC; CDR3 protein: CSGKDRGPYEQYF
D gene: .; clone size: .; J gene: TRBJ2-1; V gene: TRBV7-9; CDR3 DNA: TGTGCCAGCAGCTTAGGAGGTCCGGGCCTGTACAATGAGCAGTTCTTC; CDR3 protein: CASSLGGPGLYNEQFF
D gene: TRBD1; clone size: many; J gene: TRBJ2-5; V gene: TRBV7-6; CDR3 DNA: TGTGCCAGCAGCTTAGCCTCCGGGACAGACCAAGAGACCCAGTACTTC; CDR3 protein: CASSLASGTDQETQYF
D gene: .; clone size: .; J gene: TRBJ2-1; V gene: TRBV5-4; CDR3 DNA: TGTGCCAGCAGCAACGGACGGCCCCTAGGCAATGAGCAGTTCTTC; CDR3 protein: CASSNGRPLGNEQFF
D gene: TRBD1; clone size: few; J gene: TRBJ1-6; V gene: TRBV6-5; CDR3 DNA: TGTGCCAGCAGTTTTAACACAGGGGGACCCCTCCACTTT; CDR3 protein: CASSFNTGGPLHF
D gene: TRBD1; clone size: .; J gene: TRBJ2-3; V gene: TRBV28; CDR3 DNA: TGTGCCAGCAGGCCCCCTCCGGGACAGGGCACAGATACGCAGTATTTT; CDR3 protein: CASRPPPGQGTDTQYF
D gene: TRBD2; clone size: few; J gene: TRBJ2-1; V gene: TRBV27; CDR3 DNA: TGTGCCAGCAGTTTAAAGGGGCTAGCGGGAGAGCAGTTCTTC; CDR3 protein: CASSLKGLAGEQFF
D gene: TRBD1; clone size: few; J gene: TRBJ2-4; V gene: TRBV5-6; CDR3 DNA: TGTGCCAGCAGCTTGTATGGGACAGGTTTTCCCAAAAACATTCAGTACTTC; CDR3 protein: CASSLYGTGFPKNIQYF
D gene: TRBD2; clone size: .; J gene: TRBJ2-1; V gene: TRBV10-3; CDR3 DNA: TGTGCCATCAGTGAGTCGAGAGCTATTGGCGGGAGGAGGACCCTTGATGAGCAGTTCTTC; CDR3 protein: CAISESRAIGGRRTLDEQFF
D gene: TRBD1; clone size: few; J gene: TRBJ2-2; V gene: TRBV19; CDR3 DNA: TGTGCCAGTAGTATCGACAGGGTGAACACCGGGGAGCTGTTTTTT; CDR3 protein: CASSIDRVNTGELFF
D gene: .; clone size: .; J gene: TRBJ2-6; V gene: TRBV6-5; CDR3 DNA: TGTGCCAGCAGTTCCGGGACCCTCTCTGGGGCCAACGTCCTGACTTTC; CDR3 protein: CASSSGTLSGANVLTF
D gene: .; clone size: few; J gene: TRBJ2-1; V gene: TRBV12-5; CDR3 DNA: TGTGCTAGTGGTTTGGTTCAGGGTAGCTCCTACAATGAGCAGTTCTTC; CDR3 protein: CASGLVQGSSYNEQFF
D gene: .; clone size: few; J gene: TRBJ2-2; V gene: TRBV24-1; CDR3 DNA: TGTGCCACGGCCTGGGCCGGGGAGCTGTTTTTT; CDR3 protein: CATAWAGELFF
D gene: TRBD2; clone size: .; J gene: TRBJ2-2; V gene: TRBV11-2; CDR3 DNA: TGTGCCAGCAGCTTATGGCGGGGGGTCACCGGGGAGCTGTTTTTT; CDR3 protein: CASSLWRGVTGELFF
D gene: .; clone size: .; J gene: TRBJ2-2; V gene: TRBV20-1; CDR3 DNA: TGCAGTGCAAGGGCGGCCTCACCCAGCGGGGAGCTGTTTTTT; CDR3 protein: CSARAASPSGELFF
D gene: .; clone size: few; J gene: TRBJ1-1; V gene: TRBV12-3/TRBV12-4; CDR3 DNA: TGTGCCAGCAGTTTAAATAATCCCCTAACTGAAGCTTTCTTT; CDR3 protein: CASSLNNPLTEAFF
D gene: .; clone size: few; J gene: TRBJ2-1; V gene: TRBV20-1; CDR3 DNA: TGCAGTGCTAGAGATAAGGGACCGCCAATAGTCCATGAGCAGTTCTTC; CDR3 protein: CSARDKGPPIVHEQFF
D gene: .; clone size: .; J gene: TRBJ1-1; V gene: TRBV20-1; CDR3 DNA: TGCAGTGCTAGAGATCTAGGGAAGAACACTGAAGCTTTCTTT; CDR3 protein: CSARDLGKNTEAFF
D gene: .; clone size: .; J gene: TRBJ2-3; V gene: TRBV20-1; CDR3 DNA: TGCAGTGCTGACCCTTTCCGCCCCGACACAGATACGCAGTATTTT; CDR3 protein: CSADPFRPDTDTQYF
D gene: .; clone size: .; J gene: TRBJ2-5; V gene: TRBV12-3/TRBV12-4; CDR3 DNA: TGTGCCAGCAGTTTAGAGGGGGGCGAGAGAGAGACCCAGTACTTC; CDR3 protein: CASSLEGGERETQYF
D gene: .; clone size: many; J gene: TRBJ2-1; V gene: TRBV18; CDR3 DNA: TGTGCCAGCTCACCACTACAGGGCACGGATGAGCAGTTCTTC; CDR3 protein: CASSPLQGTDEQFF
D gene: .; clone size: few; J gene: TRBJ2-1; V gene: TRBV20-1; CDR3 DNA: TGCAGTGCTAGAGTAAGCGGGCGACGCTACAATGAGCAGTTCTTC; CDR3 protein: CSARVSGRRYNEQFF
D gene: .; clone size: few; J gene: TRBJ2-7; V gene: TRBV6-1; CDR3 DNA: TGTGCCAGCTCGGTAATATCGCCGTACAGGGTAACGGAATTCTACGAGCAGTACTTC; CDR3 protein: CASSVISPYRVTEFYEQYF
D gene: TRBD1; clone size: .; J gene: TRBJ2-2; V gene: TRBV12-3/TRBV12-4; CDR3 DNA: TGTGCCAGCAGACCGGGACAGAGGAACACCGGGGAGCTGTTTTTT; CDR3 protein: CASRPGQRNTGELFF
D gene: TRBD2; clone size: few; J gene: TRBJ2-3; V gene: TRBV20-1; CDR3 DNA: TGCAGTGCAACGATTAGCGGGAGGGCCACAGATACGCAGTATTTT; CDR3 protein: CSATISGRATDTQYF
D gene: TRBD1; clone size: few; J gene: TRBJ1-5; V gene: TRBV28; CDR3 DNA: TGTGCCAGCAAATATCGGGACAGTTATAGCAATCAGCCCCAGCATTTT; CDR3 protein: CASKYRDSYSNQPQHF
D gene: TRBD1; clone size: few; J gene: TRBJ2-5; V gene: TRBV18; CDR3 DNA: TGTGCCAGCTCACCACCGGGACAGGCTATGGAGACCCAGTACTTC; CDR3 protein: CASSPPGQAMETQYF
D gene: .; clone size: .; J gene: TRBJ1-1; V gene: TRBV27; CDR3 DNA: TGTGCCAGCAGTTTACGTGGACGGGCGAACACTGAAGCTTTCTTT; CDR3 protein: CASSLRGRANTEAFF
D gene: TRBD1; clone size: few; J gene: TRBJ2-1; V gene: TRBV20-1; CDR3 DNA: TGCAGTGTTCCGGGACAGGGGTTTACTGAGCAGTTCTTC; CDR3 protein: CSVPGQGFTEQFF
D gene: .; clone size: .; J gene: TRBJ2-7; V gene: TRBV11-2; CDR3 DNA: TGTGCCAGCAGCTTAGACGCAGGGATCTCCTACGAGCAGTACTTC; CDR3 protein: CASSLDAGISYEQYF
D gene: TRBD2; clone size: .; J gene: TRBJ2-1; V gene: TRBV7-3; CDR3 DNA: TGTGCCAGCAGTCAAGCGGGAGCCCTCGGGAGTGAGCAGTTCTTC; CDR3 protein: CASSQAGALGSEQFF
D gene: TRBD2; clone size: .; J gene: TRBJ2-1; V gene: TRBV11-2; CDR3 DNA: TGTGCCAGCAGCTTAAATAGCGGGGGGGTTCGTCATGAGCAGTTCTTC; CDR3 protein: CASSLNSGGVRHEQFF
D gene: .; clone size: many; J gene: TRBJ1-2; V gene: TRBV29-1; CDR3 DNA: TGCAGCGTTGAAAGGCCAGCCTATGGCTACACCTTC; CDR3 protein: CSVERPAYGYTF
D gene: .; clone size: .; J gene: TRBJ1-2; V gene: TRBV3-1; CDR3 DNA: TGTGCCAGCAGCCACGGGGTTAACTATGGCTACACCTTC; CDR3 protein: CASSHGVNYGYTF
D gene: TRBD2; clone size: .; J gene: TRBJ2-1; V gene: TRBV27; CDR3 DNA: TGTGCCAGCAGTATCCTTTTAGCGGGAGGGCTTATAGATGAGCAGTTCTTC; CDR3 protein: CASSILLAGGLIDEQFF
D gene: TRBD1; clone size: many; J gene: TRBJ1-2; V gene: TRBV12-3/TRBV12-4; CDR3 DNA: TGTGCCAGCAGTGGGACAGAAACTAACTATGGCTACACCTTC; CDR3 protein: CASSGTETNYGYTF
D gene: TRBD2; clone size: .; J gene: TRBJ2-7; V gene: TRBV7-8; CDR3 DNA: TGTGCCAGCAGCCGAGAGGGAACTCGGGGACTAGCGGGTTTTTCCTATGAGCAGTACTTC; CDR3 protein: CASSREGTRGLAGFSYEQYF
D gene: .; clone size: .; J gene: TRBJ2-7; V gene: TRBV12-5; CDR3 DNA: TGTGCTAGTGGTTTGGCCCCGAGGATGGGCTCCGAGCAGTACTTC; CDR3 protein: CASGLAPRMGSEQYF
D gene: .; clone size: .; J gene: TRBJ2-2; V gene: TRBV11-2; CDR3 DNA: TGTGCCAGCAGCCGGGATCTTAGGGGGGAGCTGTTTTTT; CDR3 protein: CASSRDLRGELFF
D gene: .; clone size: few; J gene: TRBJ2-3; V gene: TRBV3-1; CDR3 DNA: TGTGCCAGCAGCCAAAGACGGTACACAGATACGCAGTATTTT; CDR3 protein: CASSQRRYTDTQYF
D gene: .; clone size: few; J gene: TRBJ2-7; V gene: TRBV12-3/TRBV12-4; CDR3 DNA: TGTGCCAGCAGCTCTTCAGGGGGGGACCACGAGCAGTACTTC; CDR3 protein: CASSSSGGDHEQYF
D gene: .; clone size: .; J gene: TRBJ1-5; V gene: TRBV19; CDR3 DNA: TGTGCCAGTAGTTCGGTGCAGGGTCTTAGCCAGCCCCAGCATTTT; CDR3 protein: CASSSVQGLSQPQHF
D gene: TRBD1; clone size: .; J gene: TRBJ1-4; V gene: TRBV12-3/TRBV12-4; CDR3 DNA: TGTGCCAGCAGTTTTGGGACAGCAACTAATGAAAAACTGTTTTTT; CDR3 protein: CASSFGTATNEKLFF